The 3 T cell receptor beta chains in this list originate from one sample, sequenced in a study of T-cell memory formation after mild COVID-19 (TCRdb year 2021). The protocol used for the library was 5' RACE. Instrument used: Illumina NovaSeq 6000. TCRdb reprocessed the public reads (quality trimming at Q25 with fastp, clone calling with MiXCR) and kept in-frame beta chains. Rows with a matching CDR3 protein are joined into one entry that keeps the most common DNA and genes. This sample holds 350,000 to 500,000 distinct CDR3 sequences; 20% to 30% were observed only once. The ten largest make up about 12% of the sample. Sequencing was carried out using PBMCs or a T cell subset sorted from them (not recorded which). Receptors originate from an adult woman who had mild COVID-19 (a few samples of this study predate the infection). The sample titles of this study are shuffled in the database, so cell type and time point are left out; the donor was told from shared clones.

The chain has TRBV7-9 and TRBJ2-7; the D is unclear. CDR3 length: 15 amino acids. Trimming removed 1 base at V and 6 bases at J, with 16 bases between. Germline-derived CDR1 and CDR2 are SEHNR and FQNEAQ (reference sequence). The CDR3 region has the DNA TGTGCCAGCAGCTTAGTAGGGAACGTTGATCGCGAGCAGTACTTC. It codes for CASSLVGNVDREQYF.

This chain uses TRBV4-3 with TRBJ2-1, with D unresolved. This CDR3 comprises 17 residues. Between the trimmed V and J ends, which lost 0 bases and 0 bases, there was a span of 12 bases. Germline V gives CDR1 LGHNA, CDR2 YSLEER. CDR3 sequence (DNA): TGCGCCAGCAGCCAAGAGGCACAGCCCAGCTCCTACAATGAGCAGTTCTTC. Protein product: CASSQEAQPSSYNEQFF.

This clonotype was seen only a few times. CDR3 sequence: CASRYTTSGSYEQFF. In DNA, the CDR3 is TGTGCCAGCAGATATACGACTAGCGGGAGTTATGAGCAGTTCTTC. The chain couples TRBV7-2 to TRBJ2-1, with TRBD2 matching over 12 bases. The CDR3 consists of 15 residues. Germline CDR1 and CDR2: SGHTA and FQGNSA. V was pared by 6 bases and J by 8 bases, with 8 bases of the junction left unmatched.